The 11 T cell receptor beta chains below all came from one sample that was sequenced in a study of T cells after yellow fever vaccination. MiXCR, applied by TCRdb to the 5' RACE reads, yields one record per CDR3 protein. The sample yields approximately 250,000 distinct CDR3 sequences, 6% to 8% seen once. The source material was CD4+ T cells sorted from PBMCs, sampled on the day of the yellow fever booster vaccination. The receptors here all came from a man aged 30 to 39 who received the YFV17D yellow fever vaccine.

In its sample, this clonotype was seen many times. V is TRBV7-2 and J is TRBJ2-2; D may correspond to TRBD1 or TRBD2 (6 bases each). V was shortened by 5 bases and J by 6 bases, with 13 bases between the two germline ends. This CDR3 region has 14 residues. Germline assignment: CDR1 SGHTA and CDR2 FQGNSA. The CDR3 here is CASSTGGGAGELFF. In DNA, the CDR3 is TGTGCCAGCAGCACAGGAGGGGGAGCCGGGGAGCTGTTTTTT.

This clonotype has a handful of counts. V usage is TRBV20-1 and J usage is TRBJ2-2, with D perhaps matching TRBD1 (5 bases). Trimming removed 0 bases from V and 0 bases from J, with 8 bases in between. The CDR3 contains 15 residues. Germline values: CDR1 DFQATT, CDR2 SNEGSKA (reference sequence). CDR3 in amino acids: CSARDGHTNTGELFF. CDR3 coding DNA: TGCAGTGCTAGAGATGGACACACGAACACCGGGGAGCTGTTTTTT.

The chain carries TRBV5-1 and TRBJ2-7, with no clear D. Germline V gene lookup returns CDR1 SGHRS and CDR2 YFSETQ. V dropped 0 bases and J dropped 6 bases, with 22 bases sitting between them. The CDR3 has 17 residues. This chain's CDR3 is CASSLAPEAFSYSEQYF. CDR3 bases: TGCGCCAGCAGCTTGGCCCCCGAGGCGTTTTCCTACTCCGAGCAGTACTTC. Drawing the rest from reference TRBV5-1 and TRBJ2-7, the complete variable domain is KAGVTQTPRYLIKTRGQQVTLSCSPISGHRSVSWYQQTPGQGLQFLFEYFSETQRNKGNFPGRFSGRQFSNSRSEMNVSTLELGDSALYLCASSLAPEAFSYSEQYFGPGTRLTVT.

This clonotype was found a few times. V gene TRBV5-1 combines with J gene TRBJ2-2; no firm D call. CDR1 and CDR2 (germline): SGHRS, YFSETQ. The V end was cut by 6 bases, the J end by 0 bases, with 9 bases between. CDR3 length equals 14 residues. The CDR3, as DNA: TGCGCCAGCAAACAGAACGCGAACACCGGGGAGCTGTTTTTT. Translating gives CASKQNANTGELFF.

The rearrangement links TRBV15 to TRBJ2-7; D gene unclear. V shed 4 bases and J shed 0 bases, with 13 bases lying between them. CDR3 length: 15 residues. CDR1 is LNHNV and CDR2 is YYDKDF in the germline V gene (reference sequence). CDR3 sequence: CATSIRQTLSYEQYF. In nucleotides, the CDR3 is TGTGCCACCAGCATAAGGCAGACTCTCTCCTACGAGCAGTACTTC.

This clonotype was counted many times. CDR3 bases: TGCAGTGCCCCCTCTGCGGGAGGGGGGAATGAGCAGTTCTTC. Translated: CSAPSAGGGNEQFF. The chain carries TRBV20-1 and TRBJ2-1, with 9 bases matching TRBD2. CDR3 length: 14 amino acids. Germline loops: CDR1 DFQATT, CDR2 SNEGSKA (reference sequence). Trimming cost V 6 bases and J 7 bases; bases outside gene matches: 10.

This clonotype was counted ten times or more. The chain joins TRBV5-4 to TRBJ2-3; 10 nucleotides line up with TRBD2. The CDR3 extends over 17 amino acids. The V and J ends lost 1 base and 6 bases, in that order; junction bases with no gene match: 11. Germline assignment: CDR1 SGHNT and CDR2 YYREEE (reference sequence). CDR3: CASSLLGSASGSDTQYF. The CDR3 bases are TGTGCCAGCAGCTTGCTGGGGTCGGCTAGCGGGAGTGATACGCAGTATTTT.

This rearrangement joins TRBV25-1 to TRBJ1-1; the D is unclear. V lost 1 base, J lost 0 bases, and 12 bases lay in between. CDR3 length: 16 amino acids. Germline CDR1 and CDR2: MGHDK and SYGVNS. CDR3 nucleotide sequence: TGTGCCAGCAGTGAATCCCGAGGGAGGATGAACACTGAAGCTTTCTTT. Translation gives CASSESRGRMNTEAFF.

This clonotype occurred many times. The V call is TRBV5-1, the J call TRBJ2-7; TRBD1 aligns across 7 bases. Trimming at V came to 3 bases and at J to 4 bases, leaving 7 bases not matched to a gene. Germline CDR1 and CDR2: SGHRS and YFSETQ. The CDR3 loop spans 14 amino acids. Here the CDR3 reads CASSSGRDSYEQYF. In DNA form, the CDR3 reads TGCGCCAGCAGCTCGGGCAGGGACAGTTACGAGCAGTACTTC.

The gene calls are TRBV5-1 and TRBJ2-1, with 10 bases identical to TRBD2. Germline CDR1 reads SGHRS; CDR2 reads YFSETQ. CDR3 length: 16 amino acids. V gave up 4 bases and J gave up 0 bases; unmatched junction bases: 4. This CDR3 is CASSHGLAVSYNEQFF. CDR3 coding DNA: TGCGCCAGCAGCCACGGACTAGCGGTCTCCTACAATGAGCAGTTCTTC.

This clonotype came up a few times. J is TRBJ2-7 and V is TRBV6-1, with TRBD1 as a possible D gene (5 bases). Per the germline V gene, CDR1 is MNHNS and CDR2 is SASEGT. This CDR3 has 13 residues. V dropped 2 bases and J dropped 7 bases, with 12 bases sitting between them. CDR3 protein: CASSEITTAEQYF. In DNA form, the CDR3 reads TGTGCCAGCAGTGAAATAACGACAGCTGAGCAGTACTTC.